These T cell receptor beta chains were read from a single sample in a study of blood T cell repertoires in COVID-19. Profiling relied on immunoSEQ multiplex PCR, and the TCRdb table lists in-frame clones only, not all of them. The sample has 110,000 to 150,000 clones; roughly 80% are singletons. The sequenced material came from PBMCs or T cells enriched from blood (not recorded which). The receptors shown here come from a middle-aged woman who had recovered from COVID-19. The CDR3 runs from the conserved cysteine through the conserved F or W. A D gene is named only where the DNA matches it firmly. The size of a clone is reported for some rows only, either as once, few or many, or as a class for expanded clones.

d_gene	v_gene	abundance	j_gene	CDR3aa	CDR3nt
TRBD1	TRBV5-1	few	TRBJ1-5	CASSWTGLNQPQHF	TGCGCCAGCAGCTGGACAGGGCTTAATCAGCCCCAGCATTTT
-	TRBV5-1	few	TRBJ2-5	CASSLPLAGFEEETQYF	TGCGCCAGCAGCTTGCCGCTAGCCGGATTTGAGGAAGAGACCCAGTACTTC
TRBD2	TRBV19	-	TRBJ2-7	CASSIEVLAGVYEQYF	TGTGCCAGTAGTATAGAGGTGCTGGCGGGAGTTTACGAGCAGTACTTC
-	TRBV4-1	-	TRBJ1-5	CASSQYDSSNQPQHF	TGCGCCAGCAGCCAGTATGACAGTAGCAATCAGCCCCAGCATTTT
-	TRBV3-1/TRBV3-2	-	TRBJ1-1	CASSQDATAYTEAFF	TGTGCCAGCAGCCAAGATGCGACAGCTTACACTGAAGCTTTCTTT
-	TRBV19	-	TRBJ2-5	CASSIVTDQETQYF	TGTGCCAGTAGTATAGTGACAGACCAAGAGACCCAGTACTTC
-	TRBV7-9	-	TRBJ2-7	CASSLGLADEQYF	TGTGCCAGCAGCTTAGGGCTCGCGGACGAGCAGTACTTC
TRBD1	TRBV28	-	TRBJ2-7	CASNRDRSYEQYF	TGTGCCAGCAACCGGGACAGATCCTACGAGCAGTACTTC
TRBD2	TRBV5-4	-	TRBJ2-1	CASSPGLTPDNEQFF	TGTGCCAGCAGCCCGGGACTAACCCCAGACAATGAGCAGTTCTTC
TRBD1	TRBV27	-	TRBJ1-1	CASSLLGGAKAFF	TGTGCCAGCAGTTTATTAGGGGGCGCGAAAGCTTTCTTT
-	TRBV9	-	TRBJ2-5	CASSVDGSGETQYF	TGTGCCAGCAGCGTAGACGGGAGCGGGGAGACCCAGTACTTC
-	TRBV5-1	-	TRBJ2-2	CASSLAPGTGELFF	TGCGCCAGCAGCTTGGCCCCGGGAACCGGGGAGCTGTTTTTT
TRBD1	TRBV18	-	TRBJ1-1	CASSPTIPGQGNTEAFF	TGTGCCAGCTCACCAACCATACCGGGACAGGGGAACACTGAAGCTTTCTTT
TRBD2	TRBV30	-	TRBJ2-3	CAWKTLAGGTDTQYF	TGTGCCTGGAAGACCCTAGCGGGGGGTACAGATACGCAGTATTTT
-	TRBV29-1	-	TRBJ1-1	CSVGGSRGGYTEAFF	TGCAGCGTTGGTGGGAGCAGGGGAGGGTACACTGAAGCTTTCTTT
TRBD2	TRBV7-9	-	TRBJ2-1	CASSTRLAGVSYNEQFF	TGTGCCAGCAGCACCCGACTAGCGGGAGTTTCCTACAATGAGCAGTTCTTC
TRBD2	TRBV11-2	-	TRBJ2-2	CASSLTGTSGNTGELFF	TGTGCCAGCAGCTTGACCGGGACTAGCGGAAACACCGGGGAGCTGTTTTTT
TRBD1	TRBV2	-	TRBJ2-2	CASRQTGPGELFF	TGTGCCAGCAGGCAGACAGGGCCCGGGGAGCTGTTTTTT
TRBD2	TRBV6-1	once	TRBJ2-3	CASSEVRGGPTDTQYF	TGTGCCAGCAGTGAAGTAAGGGGAGGGCCCACAGATACGCAGTATTTT
-	TRBV12-3/TRBV12-4	-	TRBJ1-2	CASSLTRGGYTF	TGTGCCAGCAGTTTAACCAGGGGTGGCTACACCTTC
TRBD1	TRBV27	few	TRBJ2-1	CASSVFRDRVNEQFF	TGTGCCAGCAGTGTATTCCGGGACAGGGTCAATGAGCAGTTCTTC
-	TRBV6-5	-	TRBJ2-7	CASSSVSYEQYF	TGTGCCAGCAGTTCCGTCTCCTACGAGCAGTACTTC
TRBD2	TRBV13	-	TRBJ2-1	CASSPSGGRASGNEQFF	TGTGCCAGCAGCCCCAGCGGGGGGCGAGCGTCGGGCAATGAGCAGTTCTTC
-	TRBV10-3	-	TRBJ1-1	CAISDGGTEAFF	TGTGCCATCAGTGACGGGGGCACTGAAGCTTTCTTT
TRBD2	TRBV12-3/TRBV12-4	-	TRBJ2-1	CASTGLAGDQQFF	TGTGCCAGCACGGGTCTAGCGGGGGATCAGCAGTTCTTC
TRBD2	TRBV5-6	-	TRBJ2-1	CASSLALAGIYNEQFF	TGTGCCAGCAGCTTGGCGCTAGCGGGTATATACAATGAGCAGTTCTTC
TRBD1	TRBV12-3/TRBV12-4	-	TRBJ2-7	CASSLTGNYEQYF	TGTGCCAGCAGTTTGACAGGGAACTACGAGCAGTACTTC
-	TRBV7-8	-	TRBJ1-5	CASSPKNRAQPQHF	TGTGCCAGCAGCCCCAAAAACAGGGCACAGCCCCAGCATTTT
-	TRBV5-1	-	TRBJ2-1	CASSLNVGNNNEQFF	TGCGCCAGCAGCTTGAACGTCGGGAACAACAATGAGCAGTTCTTC
-	TRBV11-2	-	TRBJ2-7	CASSLFWAGASYEQYF	TGTGCCAGCAGCTTATTCTGGGCGGGCGCCTCCTACGAGCAGTACTTC
TRBD2	TRBV18	-	TRBJ2-1	CASSPQRGGENEQFF	TGTGCCAGCTCACCACAGCGGGGGGGCGAGAATGAGCAGTTCTTC
-	TRBV5-8	-	TRBJ1-2	CASSFRVVGAGYTF	TGTGCCAGCAGCTTCAGGGTTGTGGGTGCTGGCTACACCTTC
TRBD1	TRBV6-1	-	TRBJ1-6	CASSEMDRGNSPLHF	TGTGCCAGCAGTGAAATGGACAGGGGAAATTCACCCCTCCACTTT
-	TRBV5-6	once	TRBJ1-4	CASSLGSRGEKLFF	TGTGCCAGCAGCTTGGGGAGTCGGGGTGAAAAACTGTTTTTT
-	TRBV2	-	TRBJ2-5	CASRLQGQETQYF	TGTGCCAGCAGATTACAGGGACAAGAGACCCAGTACTTC
TRBD2	TRBV4-2	-	TRBJ2-7	CASSQDLASGTDFPYEQYF	TGTGCCAGCAGCCAAGATTTGGCTAGCGGGACTGACTTCCCCTACGAGCAGTACTTC
TRBD1	TRBV5-6	-	TRBJ1-1	CASSLELGTGGTEAFF	TGTGCCAGCAGCTTGGAATTGGGGACAGGGGGCACTGAAGCCTTCTTT